The next 29 T cell receptor beta chains were all read from a single sample in a study of T-cell reconstitution after alpha-beta-depleted transplantation in children. The TCRbeta library was prepared with unique molecular identifiers. TCRdb recomputed calls from the PCR reads with MiXCR, one row per CDR3 protein. Among roughly 50,000 distinct CDR3 sequences listed, around 40% were seen once. This specimen consisted of PBMCs, mostly from graft donor cells, obtained 360 days after TCRalphabeta/CD19-depleted stem cell transplant. These receptor sequences come from a male patient under 18 who had a stem cell transplant for acute lymphoblastic leukemia, so the T cells may come from the graft donor.

This clonotype appeared a few times. The V call is TRBV20-1, the J call TRBJ2-7, with 8 bases that match TRBD1. The germline CDR1 and CDR2 sequences are DFQATT and SNEGSKA (reference sequence). This CDR3 is 12 amino acids long. CDR3 DNA sequence: TGCAGCAGCACAGGGGGTACGGGGGAGCAGTACTTC. Translating it yields CSSTGGTGEQYF.

The rearrangement links TRBV9 to TRBJ2-5; no firm D call. Germline values: CDR1 SGDLS, CDR2 YYNGEE. This CDR3 region has 13 residues. Trimming took 3 bases from V and 0 from J, leaving 6 bases between them. The CDR3: CASSARYQETQYF. The CDR3 DNA sequence: TGTGCCAGCAGCGCGCGGTACCAAGAGACCCAGTACTTC.

The chain combines TRBV4-3 with TRBJ2-5; the match to TRBD2 covers 10 bases. V lost 3 bases to trimming and J lost 2 bases; unmatched junction nucleotides: 3. CDR1 and CDR2 (germline): LGHNA, YSLEER. This CDR3 region has 15 residues. DNA for the CDR3: TGCGCCAGCAGCCAGGGACTAGCGCTTCAAGAGACCCAGTACTTC. Translated, it gives CASSQGLALQETQYF.

This clonotype was observed a handful of times. This chain's CDR3 is CASSSLADNEQFF. In DNA form, the CDR3 reads TGTGCCAGCAGTTCGCTAGCGGACAATGAGCAGTTCTTC. The rearrangement joins TRBV12-3 or TRBV12-4 to TRBJ2-1, with 7 bases identical to TRBD2. The CDR3 loop spans 13 amino acids. J lost 5 bases, V lost 4 bases, and 2 bases had no gene match.

This clonotype is a singleton in its sample. The chain is built from TRBV24-1 and TRBJ2-7, with D possibly TRBD2 on 6 matching bases. The CDR3 is 16 residues long. The germline V gene encodes CDR1 KGHDR and CDR2 SFDVKD. The V gene lost 3 bases and the J gene lost 2 bases, with 16 bases spanning the gap. The CDR3 spells CATSDAAGTHTYEQYF. As DNA, the CDR3 is TGTGCCACCAGTGATGCCGCCGGGACTCATACCTACGAGCAGTACTTC.

This clonotype appeared a few times. The chain recombines TRBV9 with TRBJ2-1, with D hard to call. From germline, CDR1 is SGDLS and CDR2 YYNGEE. V was trimmed by 4 bases and J by 6 bases, leaving 11 bases between them. This CDR3 spans 13 amino acids. The CDR3 DNA reads TGTGCCAGCAGCCCAGAAATCCCCAATGAGCAGTTCTTC. It is translated as CASSPEIPNEQFF.

The chain carries TRBV24-1 and TRBJ2-1, with 7 bases identical to TRBD2. This CDR3 region has 12 residues. Germline V lookup: CDR1 KGHDR, CDR2 SFDVKD. After removal of 5 bases from V and 10 bases from J, the junction contained 4 bases not matched to a gene. The CDR3 region is CATSAGGREQFF. CDR3 DNA: TGTGCCACCAGTGCGGGGGGACGAGAGCAGTTCTTC.

The chain is built from TRBV10-1 and TRBJ2-4; D gene ambiguous. The CDR3 loop spans 14 amino acids. Between the trimmed V and J ends, which lost 2 bases and 1 base, there was a span of 6 bases. Germline values: CDR1 WNHNN, CDR2 SYGVQD (reference sequence). As DNA, the CDR3 is TGCGCCAGCAGTGAGAGGAATGCCAAAAACATTCAGTACTTC. Protein: CASSERNAKNIQYF.

This clonotype was counted a few times. The chain combines TRBV7-9 with TRBJ2-7, with 7 bases matching TRBD1. The junction had 5 bases not matched to a gene; V was cut back by 4 bases and J by 2 bases. CDR1 and CDR2 from the germline V gene are SEHNR and FQNEAQ (reference sequence). This CDR3 spans 14 amino acids. CDR3: CASSSNRGTYEQYF. CDR3 DNA: TGTGCCAGCAGCTCGAACAGGGGCACCTACGAGCAGTACTTC.

V is TRBV5-1 and J is TRBJ2-7, with a tentative D call TRBD1 (6 bases). Per the germline V gene, CDR1 is SGHRS and CDR2 is YFSETQ. The CDR3 runs 13 residues. Trimming shortened V by 0 bases and J by 4 bases, and 8 bases separated the two germline ends. The CDR3 protein is CASSLGGQYEQYF. The CDR3 DNA reads TGCGCCAGCAGCTTGGGGGGGCAGTACGAGCAGTACTTC.

A few counts support this clonotype. The chain joins TRBV19 to TRBJ2-3; D is possibly TRBD1 (5 bases). In germline, CDR1 is LNHDA, CDR2 SQIVND (reference sequence). The CDR3 sequence is 15 residues long. Trimming shortened V by 5 bases and J by 2 bases, and 14 bases separated the two germline ends. In DNA, the CDR3 is TGTGCCAGTAGTGAGGCAGGGCCCTTCACAGATACGCAGTATTTT. Translating it yields CASSEAGPFTDTQYF. Together with reference TRBV19 and TRBJ2-3, the CDR3 gives the full variable domain: DGGITQSPKYLFRKEGQNVTLSCEQNLNHDAMYWYRQDPGQGLRLIYYSQIVNDFQKGDIAEGYSVSREKKESFPLTVTSAQKNPTAFYLCASSEAGPFTDTQYFGPGTRLTVL.

In this sample, this clonotype turned up a few times. The chain joins TRBV12-3 or TRBV12-4 to TRBJ1-5, with D tentatively TRBD1 (6 bases). CDR3 length: 12 residues. Trimming left V 3 bases short and J 7 bases short, with 7 bases between. This CDR3 reads CASSLQGQPQHF. The CDR3 DNA reads TGTGCCAGCAGTTTGCAGGGGCAGCCCCAGCATTTT.

The V and J genes are TRBV14 and TRBJ2-1; D unresolved. Germline V CDR1 and CDR2: SGHDN, FVKESK. The CDR3 is 13 residues long. V lost 0 bases and J 6 bases, leaving 6 bases between the germline ends. CDR3 coding DNA: TGTGCCAGCAGCCAAGAAGCGCTCAATGAGCAGTTCTTC. This translates into CASSQEALNEQFF.

This clonotype was observed a few times. The chain is built from TRBV7-9 and TRBJ2-1, with 9 bases fitting TRBD2. Trimming cost V 5 bases and J 5 bases; bases outside gene matches: 7. CDR3 length: 15 amino acids. Looked up from germline, CDR1 is SEHNR and CDR2 is FQNEAQ (reference sequence). DNA for the CDR3: TGTGCCAGCAGCCGAACTAGCGGGCCCAACAATGAGCAGTTCTTC. Amino acid sequence: CASSRTSGPNNEQFF.

A few counts support this clonotype. The V and J genes are TRBV28 and TRBJ1-1; D not resolved. The germline gives CDR1 MDHEN, CDR2 SYDVKM. Trimming took off 2 bases at V and 7 bases at J, with 8 bases between the two ends. The CDR3 is made up of 12 amino acids. CDR3 sequence reads: CASSLPQVEAFF. DNA of the CDR3: TGTGCCAGCAGTTTACCTCAGGTTGAAGCTTTCTTT.

J is TRBJ2-1 and V is TRBV5-1, with 12 bases fitting TRBD1. Unmatched junction bases numbered 6, after V lost 4 bases and J lost 7 bases. Germline lookup yields CDR1 SGHRS and CDR2 YFSETQ. The CDR3 covers 15 residues. CDR3 in DNA: TGCGCCAGCAGCCCGGGACAGGGGGCATGGAATGAGCAGTTCTTC. Translating gives CASSPGQGAWNEQFF.

The chain links TRBV10-3 to TRBJ1-3; D is unclear. The germline CDR1 and CDR2 sequences are ENHRY and SYGVKD. The V end lost 6 bases, the J end lost 3 bases, and 9 bases lay between the germline ends. This CDR3 spans 13 amino acids. The CDR3 DNA is TGTGCCATCAGGGATTCTCGTGGAAACACCATATATTTT. Amino acid sequence: CAIRDSRGNTIYF.

The genes are TRBV9 and TRBJ2-2, with 7 bases that match TRBD1. Germline values: CDR1 SGDLS, CDR2 YYNGEE. J was trimmed by 0 bases and V by 2 bases; bases with no gene match: 1. The CDR3 runs to 15 residues. The CDR3 bases are TGTGCCAGCAGCGTCCAGGGGGCGAACACCGGGGAGCTGTTTTTT. Translating it yields CASSVQGANTGELFF.

This clonotype was seen a handful of times. This chain uses TRBV24-1 with TRBJ2-1; 7 positions match TRBD1. CDR1 is KGHDR and CDR2 is SFDVKD in the germline V gene. The CDR3 contains 14 residues. Trimming removed 4 bases from V and 5 bases from J; junction bases left unmatched: 4. CDR3 protein: CATSESGTDNEQFF. CDR3 sequence (DNA): TGTGCCACCAGTGAGTCCGGGACAGACAATGAGCAGTTCTTC.

This clonotype was seen more than once but under ten times. V gene TRBV6-1 combines with J gene TRBJ2-2; no clear D. Germline loops: CDR1 MNHNS, CDR2 SASEGT. Trimming left V 6 bases short and J 0 bases short, with 11 bases between. The CDR3 loop spans 15 amino acids. The CDR3 spells CASRFQGANTGELFF. As DNA, the CDR3 is TGTGCCAGCAGATTCCAAGGCGCGAACACCGGGGAGCTGTTTTTT.

This clonotype has only a few counts. The chain links TRBV29-1 to TRBJ2-1; 10 positions match TRBD2. CDR1 is SQVTM, CDR2 ANQGSEA, per germline. V lost 4 bases, J lost 7 bases, and 1 base stayed unmatched. The CDR3 consists of 12 residues. DNA of the CDR3: TGCAGCGTTGTTAGCGGGAGGAATGAGCAGTTCTTC. Translation gives CSVVSGRNEQFF.

This chain connects TRBV24-1 to TRBJ2-1, with a possible D match to TRBD2 (6 bases). With 4 bases removed from V and 0 bases from J, the gap between germline ends came to 12 bases. The CDR3 is 16 amino acids. The germline V gene has CDR1 KGHDR and CDR2 SFDVKD. The CDR3 sequence is CATSDSWTTSYNEQFF. The CDR3 DNA reads TGTGCCACCAGTGACTCATGGACTACCTCCTACAATGAGCAGTTCTTC.

This chain connects TRBV6-1 to TRBJ2-7; tentative D call: TRBD2 (5 bases). The CDR3 totals 13 residues. Germline loops: CDR1 MNHNS, CDR2 SASEGT. The ends were cut back, 8 bases at V and 2 bases at J, with 13 bases in the middle. CDR3 residues: CASGGRKPYEQYF. The CDR3 DNA reads TGTGCCAGCGGAGGACGGAAGCCCTACGAGCAGTACTTC.

This clonotype was seen a few times. A junction end diverges from the germline sequence, so it may reflect a read error. This chain connects TRBV13 to TRBJ1-3; tentatively, D is TRBD1 (5 bases). The CDR3 is 15 amino acids. Germline CDR1 reads PRHDT; CDR2 reads FYEKMQ (reference sequence). The CDR3 nucleotides are TGTGCCAGCAGCATAGGGACGCACTCTGGAAACACCATATATTTT. This gives the protein CASSIGTHSGNTIYF.

This clonotype has a single count. The genes are TRBV25-1 and TRBJ2-6; maybe TRBD1 (6 bases). Germline V gene lookup returns CDR1 MGHDK and CDR2 SYGVNS. V gave up 5 bases and J gave up 0 bases, with 11 bases separating them. The CDR3 consists of 16 residues. The CDR3 DNA follows: TGTGCCAGCAGTAACCCCAGGGGCTCTGGGGCCAACGTCCTGACTTTC. Translating gives CASSNPRGSGANVLTF.

The chain carries TRBV12-3 or TRBV12-4 and TRBJ2-7, with no clear D. V gave up 4 bases and J gave up 4 bases, with 5 bases separating them. The CDR3 spans 11 residues. The CDR3 DNA sequence: TGTGCCAGCAGTTCCGAATACGAGCAGTACTTC. It specifies CASSSEYEQYF.

The chain recombines TRBV2 with TRBJ2-2; D is possibly TRBD2 (5 bases). Germline CDR1 is SNHLY and CDR2 is FYNNEI. This CDR3 is 16 amino acids long. The V end lost 5 bases, the J end lost 6 bases, and 19 bases lay between the germline ends. The DNA for the CDR3 is TGTGCCAGCAGTTCCATCGGGTCCGGGGTTCCCGGGGAGCTGTTTTTT. Encoded protein: CASSSIGSGVPGELFF.

This clonotype was seen only a few times. The rearrangement links TRBV6-2 or TRBV6-3 to TRBJ2-7; TRBD2 aligns across 11 bases. Germline CDR1 reads MNHEY; CDR2 reads SVGEGT. V lost 5 bases to trimming and J lost 2 bases; unmatched junction nucleotides: 11. The CDR3 contains 17 residues. The CDR3 sequence: CASSVSETSGVTYEQYF. The DNA for the CDR3 is TGTGCCAGCAGTGTGAGTGAGACTAGCGGGGTAACCTACGAGCAGTACTTC.

This clonotype was found a few times. The chain couples TRBV12-3 or TRBV12-4 to TRBJ1-3; D remains unclear. Trimming left V 1 base short and J 1 base short, with 5 bases between. This CDR3 region has 14 residues. The CDR3 coding sequence is TGTGCCAGCAGTTTAGGGCCTTCTGGAAACACCATATATTTT. The encoded protein is CASSLGPSGNTIYF.